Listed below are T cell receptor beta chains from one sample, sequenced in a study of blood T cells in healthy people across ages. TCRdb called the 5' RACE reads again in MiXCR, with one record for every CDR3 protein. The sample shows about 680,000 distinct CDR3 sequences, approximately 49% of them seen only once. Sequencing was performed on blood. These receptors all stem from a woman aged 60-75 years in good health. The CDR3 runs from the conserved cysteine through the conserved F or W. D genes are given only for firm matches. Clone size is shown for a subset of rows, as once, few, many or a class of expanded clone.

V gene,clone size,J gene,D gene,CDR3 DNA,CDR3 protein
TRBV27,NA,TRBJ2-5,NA,TGTGCCAGCAGAGCGGGTAACCAAGCGACCCAGTACTTC,CASRAGNQATQYF
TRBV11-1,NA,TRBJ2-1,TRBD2,TGTGCCAGCAGTATAGACTGGACTAGCGGATACAATGAGCAGTTCTTC,CASSIDWTSGYNEQFF
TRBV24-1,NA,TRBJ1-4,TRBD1,TGTGCCACCAGTGACTCGGACACCTCCAGGGGGGATGAAAAACTGTTTTTT,CATSDSDTSRGDEKLFF
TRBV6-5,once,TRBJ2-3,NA,TGTGCCAGCAGTTACTCTTTGGAGTATCGGACAGATACGCAGTATTTT,CASSYSLEYRTDTQYF
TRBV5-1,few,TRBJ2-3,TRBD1,TGCGCCAGCAGCTTGGGGACAGGAGTTACAGATACGCAGTATTTT,CASSLGTGVTDTQYF
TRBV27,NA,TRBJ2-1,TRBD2,TGTGCCAGCAGTTTACCCACCGGGACTAGCGGGAGGGAGGAGCAGTTCTTC,CASSLPTGTSGREEQFF
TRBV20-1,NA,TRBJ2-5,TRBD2,TGCAGTGCTAGGAAGGTACTAGCGGGAGCGTCTGGGACCCAGTACTTC,CSARKVLAGASGTQYF
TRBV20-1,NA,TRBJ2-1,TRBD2,TGCAGTGCTAGGGTATTAGCGGGGCGCTCCTACAATGAGCAGTTCTTC,CSARVLAGRSYNEQFF
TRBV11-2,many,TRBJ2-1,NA,TGTGCCAGCAGCTTGGATGGTGGGGACAATGAGCAGTTCTTC,CASSLDGGDNEQFF
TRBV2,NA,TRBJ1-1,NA,TGTGCCAGCAGTGAAGATCGGAGGACTGAAGCTTTCTTT,CASSEDRRTEAFF
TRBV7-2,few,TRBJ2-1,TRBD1,TGTGCCAGCAGCCTCAGGGGGATGAGCTCCTACAATGAGCAGTTCTTC,CASSLRGMSSYNEQFF
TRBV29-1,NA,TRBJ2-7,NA,TGCAGCGTTGTTGGGACAAACTACGAGCAGTACTTC,CSVVGTNYEQYF
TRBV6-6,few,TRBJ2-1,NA,TGTGCCAGCAGAGAGACAGAGCCTTACAATGAGCAGTTCTTC,CASRETEPYNEQFF
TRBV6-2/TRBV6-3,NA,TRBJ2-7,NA,TGTGCCAGCAGTAATAGAGGCTACGAGCAGTACTTC,CASSNRGYEQYF
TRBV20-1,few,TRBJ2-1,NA,TGCAGTGCCCCTACTCCGCGGAGGGAGCAGTTCTTC,CSAPTPRREQFF
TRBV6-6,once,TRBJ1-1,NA,TGTGCCAGCAGGCACCATCGGACCGGTATGAACACTGAAGCTTTCTTT,CASRHHRTGMNTEAFF
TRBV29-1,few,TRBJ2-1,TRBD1,TGCAGCGGCAGGACAGGGGGCTACAATGAGCAGTTCTTC,CSGRTGGYNEQFF
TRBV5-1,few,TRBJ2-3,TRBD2,TGCGCCAGCAGCCTACCAACTAGCGGGGATACGCAGTATTTT,CASSLPTSGDTQYF
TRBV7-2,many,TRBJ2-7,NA,TGTGCCAGCAGCTCCAGGGGACTCTACGAGCAGTACTTC,CASSSRGLYEQYF
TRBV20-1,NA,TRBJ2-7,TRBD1,TGCAGTGCTGCCGGGACAGGGGGCGGCGAGCAGTACTTC,CSAAGTGGGEQYF
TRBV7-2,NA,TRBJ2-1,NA,TGTGCCAGCAGCCCCGGTCCATCAACCTTAAATGAGCAGTTCTTC,CASSPGPSTLNEQFF
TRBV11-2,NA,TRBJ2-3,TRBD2,TGTGCCAGCAGCTTTACTAGCGGGAATACAGATACGCAGTATTTT,CASSFTSGNTDTQYF
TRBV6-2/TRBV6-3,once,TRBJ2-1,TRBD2,TGTGCCAGCAGTTATACCGGGACTAGCGGAACCTACAATGAGCAGTTCTTC,CASSYTGTSGTYNEQFF
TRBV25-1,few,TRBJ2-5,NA,TGTGCCAGCTCCCCAGGAGGGGGCCTGGAGACCCAGTACTTC,CASSPGGGLETQYF
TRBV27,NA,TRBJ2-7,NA,TGTGCCAGCAGTTTAAGGGCGGGGACCAGCGCCCCTAGCTCCTACGAGCAGTACTTC,CASSLRAGTSAPSSYEQYF
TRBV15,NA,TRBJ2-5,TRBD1,TGTGCCACCAGCAGAGATCCGGGACAGCAAGAGACCCAGTACTTC,CATSRDPGQQETQYF
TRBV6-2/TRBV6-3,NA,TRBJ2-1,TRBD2,TGTACCAGCATCAGAACCCCGGGACTAGCGGATTACAATGAGCAGTTCTTC,CTSIRTPGLADYNEQFF
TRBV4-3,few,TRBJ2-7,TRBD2,TGCGCCAGCAGCCAAGACGGCGGGAGCTACGAGCAGTACTTC,CASSQDGGSYEQYF
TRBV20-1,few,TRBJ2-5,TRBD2,TGCAGTGCACAGGGGCAACTAGCGGGAGGTTGGGAGACCCAGTACTTC,CSAQGQLAGGWETQYF
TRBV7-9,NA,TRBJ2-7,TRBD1,TGTGCCAGCAACTCCGCGGACAGGGTGCCCTACGAGCAGTACTTC,CASNSADRVPYEQYF
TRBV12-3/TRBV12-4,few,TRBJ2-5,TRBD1,TGTGCCAGCAGTTTACACAGGGGGTCAGAGACCCAGTACTTC,CASSLHRGSETQYF
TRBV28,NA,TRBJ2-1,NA,TGTGCCAGCAGTTTTCAGCAGGGATCGGCCAATGAGCAGTTCTTC,CASSFQQGSANEQFF
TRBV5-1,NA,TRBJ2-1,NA,TGCGCCAGCAGCTTGAGGAGCGGTCAGGTGAATGAGCAGTTCTTC,CASSLRSGQVNEQFF
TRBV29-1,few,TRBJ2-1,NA,TGCAGCGCCCGAAAGAACAATGAGCAGTTCTTC,CSARKNNEQFF
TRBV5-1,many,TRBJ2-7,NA,TGCGCCAGCAGCACAGGTTCCTCCTACGAGCAGTACTTC,CASSTGSSYEQYF
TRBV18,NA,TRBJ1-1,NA,TGTGCCAGCTCACCACCTTCGGGAAACACTGAAGCTTTCTTT,CASSPPSGNTEAFF
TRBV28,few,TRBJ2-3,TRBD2,TGTGCCAGCAGTTTAAGGCGCGGACTAGCGGGCAGCACAGATACGCAGTATTTT,CASSLRRGLAGSTDTQYF
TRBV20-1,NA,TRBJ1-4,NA,TGCAGTGCTAGGAAGGATTCTGAAAAACTGTTTTTT,CSARKDSEKLFF
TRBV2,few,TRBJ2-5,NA,TGTGCCAGCAGTATGGACCCACGAGGGACCCAGTACTTC,CASSMDPRGTQYF
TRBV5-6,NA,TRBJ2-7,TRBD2,TGTGCCAGCAGCCTGTCGACTAGCGGGAGCTCCTACGAGCAGTACTTC,CASSLSTSGSSYEQYF
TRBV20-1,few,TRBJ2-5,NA,TGCAGTGCTAGTGGTCTGCTGGGGGAGACCCAGTACTTC,CSASGLLGETQYF
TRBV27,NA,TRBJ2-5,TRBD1,TGTGCCAGCAGGGCGGACAGGGCCCCAGAGACCCAGTACTTC,CASRADRAPETQYF
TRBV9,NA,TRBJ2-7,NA,TGTGCCAGCAGCGTAGGGGCAGGGCAAAACTACGAGCAGTACTTC,CASSVGAGQNYEQYF
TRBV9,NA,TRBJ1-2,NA,TGTGCCAGCAGCGGGAATGGCTACACCTTC,CASSGNGYTF
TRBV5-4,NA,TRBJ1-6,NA,TGTGCCAGCAGCTTGGAGGGTAGGGATTCACCCCTCCACTTT,CASSLEGRDSPLHF